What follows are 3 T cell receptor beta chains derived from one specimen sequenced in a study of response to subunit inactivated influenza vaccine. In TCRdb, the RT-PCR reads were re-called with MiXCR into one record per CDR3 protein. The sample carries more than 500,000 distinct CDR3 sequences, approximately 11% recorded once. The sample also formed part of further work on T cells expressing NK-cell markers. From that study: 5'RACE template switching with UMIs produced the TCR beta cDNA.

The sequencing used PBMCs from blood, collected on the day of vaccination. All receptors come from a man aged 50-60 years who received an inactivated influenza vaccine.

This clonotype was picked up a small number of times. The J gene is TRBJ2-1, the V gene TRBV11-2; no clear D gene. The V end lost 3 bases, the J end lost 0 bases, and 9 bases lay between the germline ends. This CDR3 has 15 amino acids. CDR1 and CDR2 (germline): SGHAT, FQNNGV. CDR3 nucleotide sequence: TGTGCCAGCAGCTTGATAGCAAGCTCCTACAATGAGCAGTTCTTC. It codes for CASSLIASSYNEQFF.

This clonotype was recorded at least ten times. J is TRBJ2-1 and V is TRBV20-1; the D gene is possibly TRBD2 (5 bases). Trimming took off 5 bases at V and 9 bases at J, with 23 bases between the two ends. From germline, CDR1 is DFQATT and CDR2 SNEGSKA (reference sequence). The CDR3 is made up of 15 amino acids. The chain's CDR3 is CSAHMTTFWSGEQFF. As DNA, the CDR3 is TGCAGTGCTCACATGACTACCTTCTGGAGTGGTGAGCAGTTCTTC.

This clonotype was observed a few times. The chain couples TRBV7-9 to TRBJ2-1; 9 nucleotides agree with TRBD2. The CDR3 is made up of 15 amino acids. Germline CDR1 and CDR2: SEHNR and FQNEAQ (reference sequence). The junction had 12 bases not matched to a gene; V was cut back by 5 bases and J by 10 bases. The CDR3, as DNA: TGTGCCAGCAGCCCGACTAGCGGAGCGACATGGGAGCAGTTCTTC. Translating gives CASSPTSGATWEQFF.